The rows below give T cell receptor beta chains drawn from one sample of a study of Ad26.COV2.S vaccination and SARS-CoV-2 variants. Only in-frame clones appear in the TCRdb table, and some are missing; sequencing was by immunoSEQ multiplex PCR. The sample yields 300,000 to 400,000 clones, 70% to 90% seen once. The starting material was peripheral blood, obtained in a trial of Ad26.COV2.S vaccine versus placebo. All receptors come from a person between 18 and 60 years old who received the Ad26.COV2.S COVID-19 vaccine or a placebo. CDR3s include the opening cysteine and the closing phenylalanine or tryptophan. The order of the fields is V gene, J gene, clone size, D gene, CDR3 protein, CDR3 DNA. A D gene is named only where the DNA matches it firmly. Size tells how often a clone was seen (once, few, many) or the class of an expanded clone, and some rows leave it out.

>TRBV5-1|TRBJ1-1|.|.
CASSLGDRSGEAFF
TGCGCCAGCAGCTTGGGAGACCGGTCCGGTGAAGCTTTCTTT
>TRBV12-3/TRBV12-4|TRBJ2-7|.|.
CASSLDYEQYF
TGTGCCAGCAGTTTAGACTACGAGCAGTACTTC
>TRBV4-3|TRBJ1-1|.|.
CASSQLPSTRTEAFF
TGCGCCAGCAGCCAACTTCCCTCGACCCGCACTGAAGCTTTCTTT
>TRBV30|TRBJ1-4|.|TRBD1
CAWKGTGNEKLFF
TGTGCCTGGAAGGGGACAGGGAATGAAAAACTGTTTTTT
>TRBV7-2|TRBJ1-1|.|.
CATKRGMNTEAFF
TGTGCCACCAAGAGAGGGATGAACACTGAAGCTTTCTTT
>TRBV27|TRBJ1-1|.|.
CASSLRAVLRDTEAFF
TGTGCCAGCAGTTTAAGAGCTGTTTTAAGGGATACTGAAGCTTTCTTT
>TRBV7-9|TRBJ2-3|once|.
CASSLRSDTQYF
TGTGCCAGCAGTCTCCGGTCGGATACGCAGTATTTT
>TRBV5-1|TRBJ2-4|.|TRBD1
CASSSGQELAKNIQYF
TGCGCCAGCAGCTCTGGACAGGAGCTAGCCAAAAACATTCAGTACTTC
>TRBV7-2|TRBJ1-2|.|TRBD1
CASSLRQGAIASYGYTF
TGTGCCAGCAGCCTACGACAGGGGGCAATAGCCTCCTATGGCTACACCTTC
>TRBV3-1/TRBV3-2|TRBJ2-3|.|.
CASSRAQGSTDTQYF
TGTGCCAGCAGCCGGGCTCAGGGGAGCACAGATACGCAGTATTTT
>TRBV30|TRBJ1-1|.|.
CAWRNGNTEAFF
TGTGCCTGGAGGAACGGGAACACTGAAGCTTTCTTT
>TRBV14|TRBJ1-6|few|.
CASSSTGDNSPLHF
TGTGCCAGCAGCTCCACGGGAGACAATTCACCCCTCCACTTT
>TRBV4-2|TRBJ1-2|few|.
CASSHVPSQPYMSGYTF
TGTGCCAGCAGCCACGTCCCTAGCCAGCCCTATATGAGTGGCTACACCTTC
>TRBV20-1|TRBJ1-1|.|.
CSAPLWTEAFF
TGCAGTGCCCCCCTTTGGACTGAAGCTTTCTTT
>TRBV15|TRBJ2-1|.|.
CATSRAGAYNEQFF
TGTGCCACCAGCAGAGCGGGGGCCTACAATGAGCAGTTCTTC
>TRBV5-4|TRBJ1-1|.|.
CASTTSPQAMNTEAFF
TGTGCCAGCACCACATCACCACAGGCTATGAACACTGAAGCTTTCTTT
>TRBV6-5|TRBJ1-1|.|.
CASKSKNTEAFF
TGTGCCAGCAAAAGCAAGAACACTGAAGCTTTCTTT
>TRBV6-5|TRBJ1-5|.|.
CASLRGLGSNQPQHF
TGTGCCAGCTTGAGAGGGTTGGGAAGCAATCAGCCCCAGCATTTT
>TRBV4-1|TRBJ1-1|.|.
CASSQDRGYGGEDTEAFF
TGCGCCAGCAGCCAAGATAGGGGATATGGGGGGGAGGACACTGAAGCTTTCTTT
>TRBV7-9|TRBJ2-7|once|.
CASSFKDEQYF
TGTGCCAGCAGCTTCAAGGACGAGCAGTACTTC
>TRBV4-3|TRBJ1-6|.|.
CASSRGPNSPLHF
TGCGCCAGCAGCCGCGGACCGAATTCACCCCTCCACTTT
>TRBV5-4|TRBJ1-2|.|TRBD1
CASSSGTGSVYGYTF
TGTGCCAGCAGCTCCGGGACAGGGAGTGTCTATGGCTACACCTTC
>TRBV5-4|TRBJ2-7|once|TRBD1
CASSMGQVADEQYF
TGTGCCAGCAGCATGGGACAGGTCGCTGACGAGCAGTACTTC
>TRBV12-5|TRBJ2-7|.|.
CASGSPVLYEQYF
TGTGCTAGTGGTTCTCCCGTCCTCTACGAGCAGTACTTC
>TRBV6-6|TRBJ1-2|.|TRBD1
CASSYSGQVHYGYTF
TGTGCCAGCAGTTACTCCGGACAGGTCCACTATGGCTACACCTTC
>TRBV3-1/TRBV3-2|TRBJ1-4|.|.
CASSAPGTTNEKLFF
TGTGCCAGCAGCGCCCCAGGGACGACTAATGAAAAACTGTTTTTT
>TRBV3-1/TRBV3-2|TRBJ2-5|few|TRBD2
CASSQGGTSGETQYF
TGTGCCAGCAGCCAAGGCGGAACTAGCGGGGAGACCCAGTACTTC
>TRBV9|TRBJ1-1|.|.
CASSVAPYVGNTEAFF
TGTGCCAGCAGCGTAGCCCCATATGTCGGGAACACTGAAGCTTTCTTT
>TRBV30|TRBJ1-1|.|.
CAWSVRGNTEAFF
TGTGCCTGGAGTGTAAGGGGGAACACTGAAGCTTTCTTT
>TRBV5-4|TRBJ2-2|.|.
CASSTGRDTGELFF
TGTGCCAGCAGCACAGGGCGGGACACCGGGGAGCTGTTTTTT
>TRBV10-1|TRBJ1-2|.|.
CASKPYRLYGYTF
TGCGCCAGTAAACCCTACCGACTCTATGGCTACACCTTC
>TRBV12-3/TRBV12-4|TRBJ2-7|.|.
CASSLEGYEQYF
TGTGCCAGCAGTTTAGAAGGATACGAGCAGTACTTC
>TRBV7-9|TRBJ1-2|.|TRBD1
CASSSTDRGVFGYTF
TGTGCCAGCAGCTCCACGGACAGGGGAGTTTTTGGCTACACCTTC
>TRBV18|TRBJ2-1|once|.
CASSPPEVHEQFF
TGTGCCAGCTCACCACCGGAGGTTCATGAGCAGTTCTTC
>TRBV28|TRBJ2-7|.|.
CASKEGPTYEQYF
TGTGCCAGCAAGGAGGGACCCACCTACGAGCAGTACTTC
>TRBV3-1/TRBV3-2|TRBJ2-1|.|TRBD1
CASSHGQGRNEQFF
TGTGCCAGCAGCCACGGACAGGGGCGGAATGAGCAGTTCTTC
>TRBV7-3|TRBJ2-1|.|TRBD2
CASSPSGVPYNEQFF
TGTGCCAGCAGTCCTAGCGGGGTTCCCTACAATGAGCAGTTCTTC
>TRBV3-1/TRBV3-2|TRBJ2-1|many|.
CASSGPGQAVEFF
TGTGCCAGCAGCGGCCCTGGGCAGGCCGTGGAGTTCTTC
>TRBV2|TRBJ2-3|.|TRBD2
CASSEVSLGGGTDTQYF
TGTGCCAGCAGTGAAGTAAGCTTGGGGGGGGGCACAGATACGCAGTATTTT
>TRBV5-6|TRBJ2-3|.|.
CASSINQQVFTDTQYF
TGTGCCAGCAGCATCAACCAGCAGGTCTTCACAGATACGCAGTATTTT
>TRBV2|TRBJ2-1|.|.
CASIQGVHNEQFF
TGTGCCAGCATTCAGGGTGTACACAATGAGCAGTTCTTC
>TRBV2|TRBJ1-2|few|TRBD1
CASSEATGGHYGYTF
TGTGCCAGCAGTGAAGCGACAGGGGGGCACTATGGCTACACCTTC
>TRBV6-5|TRBJ1-1|.|.
CASSGLVVGAFF
TGTGCCAGCAGCGGATTGGTGGTAGGGGCTTTCTTT
>TRBV7-2|TRBJ1-6|.|TRBD1
CASSIRQGDNSPLHF
TGTGCCAGCAGCATCAGACAGGGGGATAATTCACCCCTCCACTTT
>TRBV5-4|TRBJ1-6|.|.
CASSLGGKGYNSPLHF
TGTGCCAGCAGCTTGGGGGGGAAGGGCTATAATTCACCCCTCCACTTT
>TRBV29-1|TRBJ2-1|.|TRBD2
CSAASLLAGGFRDEQFF
TGCAGCGCTGCGAGCCTACTAGCGGGGGGATTTAGGGATGAGCAGTTCTTC